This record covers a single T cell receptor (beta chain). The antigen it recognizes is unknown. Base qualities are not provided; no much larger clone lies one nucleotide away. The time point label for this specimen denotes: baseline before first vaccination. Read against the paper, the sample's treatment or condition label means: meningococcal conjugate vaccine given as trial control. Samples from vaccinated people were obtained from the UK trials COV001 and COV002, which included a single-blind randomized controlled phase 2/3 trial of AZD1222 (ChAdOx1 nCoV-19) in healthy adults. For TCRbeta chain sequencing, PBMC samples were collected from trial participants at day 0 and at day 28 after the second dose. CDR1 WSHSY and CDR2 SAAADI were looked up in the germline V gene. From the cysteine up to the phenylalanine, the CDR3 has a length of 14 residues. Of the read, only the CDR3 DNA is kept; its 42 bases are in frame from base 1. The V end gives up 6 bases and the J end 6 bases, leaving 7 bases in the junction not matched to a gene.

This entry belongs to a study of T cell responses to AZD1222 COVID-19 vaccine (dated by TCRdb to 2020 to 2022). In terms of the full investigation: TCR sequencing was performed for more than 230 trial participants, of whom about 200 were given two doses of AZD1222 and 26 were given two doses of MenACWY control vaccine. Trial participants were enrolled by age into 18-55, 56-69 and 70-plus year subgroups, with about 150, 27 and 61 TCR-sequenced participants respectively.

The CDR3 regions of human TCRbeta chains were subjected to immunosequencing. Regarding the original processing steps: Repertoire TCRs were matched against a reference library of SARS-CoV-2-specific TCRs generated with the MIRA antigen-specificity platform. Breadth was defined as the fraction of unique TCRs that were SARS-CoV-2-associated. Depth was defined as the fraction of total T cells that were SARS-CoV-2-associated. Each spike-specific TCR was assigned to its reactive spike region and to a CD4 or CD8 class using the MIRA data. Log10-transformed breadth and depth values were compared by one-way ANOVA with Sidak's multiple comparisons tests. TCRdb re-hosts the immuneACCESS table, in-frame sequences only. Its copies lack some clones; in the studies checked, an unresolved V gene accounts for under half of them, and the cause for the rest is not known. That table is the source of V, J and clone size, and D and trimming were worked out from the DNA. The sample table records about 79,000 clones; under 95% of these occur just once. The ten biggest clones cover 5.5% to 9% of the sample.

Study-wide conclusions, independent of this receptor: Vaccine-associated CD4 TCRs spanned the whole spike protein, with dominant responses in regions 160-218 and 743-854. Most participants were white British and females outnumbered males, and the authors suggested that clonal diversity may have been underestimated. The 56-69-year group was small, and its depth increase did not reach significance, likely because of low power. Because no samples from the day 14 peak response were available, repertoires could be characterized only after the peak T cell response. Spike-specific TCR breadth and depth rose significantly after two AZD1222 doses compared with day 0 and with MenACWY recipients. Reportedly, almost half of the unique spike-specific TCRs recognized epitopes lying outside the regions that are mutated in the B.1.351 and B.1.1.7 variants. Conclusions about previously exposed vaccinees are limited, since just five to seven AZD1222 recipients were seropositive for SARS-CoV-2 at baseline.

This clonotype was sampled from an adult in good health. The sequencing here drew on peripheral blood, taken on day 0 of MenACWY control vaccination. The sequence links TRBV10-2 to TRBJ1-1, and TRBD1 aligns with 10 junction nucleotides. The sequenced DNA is TGCGCCAGCAGAGAGACAGGGGGCAGCGCTGAAGCTTTCTTT. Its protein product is CASRETGGSAEAFF.